This TCR beta chain was recovered during a study of T cells in Graves' hyperthyroidism and ophthalmopathy. Overall study: Blood from the periphery was taken at initial diagnosis, before any treatment.

This clonotype came up many times. The investigators amplified TCR beta CDR3 regions from RNA transcripts. The primer set for the first-round RT-PCR of the TCR CDR3 was HTBI. TCRdb reprocessed the multiplex PCR reads via MiXCR and lists one record per CDR3 protein. The repertoire includes around 290,000 distinct CDR3 sequences, roughly 13% of them detected once, and 7% to 9% sits in the top ten. Germline-derived CDR1 and CDR2 are LNHDA and SQIVND (reference sequence). The CDR3 is made up of 14 amino acids. Between the trimmed V and J ends, which lost 8 bases and 5 bases, there was a span of 18 bases. The hyperthyroidism patients had all been newly diagnosed, and their disease duration was under 2 months. Their ages ranged from 18 to 65 years. Each 10 ml fresh peripheral blood draw supplied the PBMCs.

The sample was blood. V is TRBV19 and J is TRBJ1-1, with D perhaps TRBD1 (5 bases). The sequence came from a middle-aged woman with Graves' hyperthyroidism. The CDR3 reads CASRPGIERTEAFF. In DNA, the CDR3 is TGTGCCAGTCGCCCAGGGATTGAACGGACTGAAGCTTTCTTT.